This paragraph reports one TCR beta chain. Antigen specificity is unknown. This sample was taken from a study of post-analysis software for immune sequencing data. Study summary: Both relapsing-remitting and secondary progressive multiple sclerosis featured among the disease courses, as did progressive-relapsing multiple sclerosis. Study-wide points: In multiple sclerosis, normalized Chao1 diversity was significantly below that of controls. About 5 TRBV segments appeared more often in patients than in controls, and TRBV5-6, TRBV5-1 and TRBV20-1 were among these.

Trimming stripped 5 bases from V and 5 bases from J, with 12 bases between. This CDR3 is built from 13 residues. Unique-molecular-identifier-tagged TCR beta cDNA libraries were used. The yield from around 1 to 10 million T cells was 500,000 or so cDNA molecules in total. Each CDR3 protein gets one entry after TCRdb re-called the PCR reads with MiXCR. The table records roughly 570,000 distinct CDR3 sequences, 34% of them present only once. The receptor's source is a girl aged 2-17 years with multiple sclerosis. Input material: blood. This chain links TRBV12-3 or TRBV12-4 with TRBJ1-2, with D perhaps TRBD1 (6 bases). For the CDR3, the DNA is TGTGCCAGCAGTATACAGGGTAGATATGGCTACACCTTC. Protein sequence: CASSIQGRYGYTF.